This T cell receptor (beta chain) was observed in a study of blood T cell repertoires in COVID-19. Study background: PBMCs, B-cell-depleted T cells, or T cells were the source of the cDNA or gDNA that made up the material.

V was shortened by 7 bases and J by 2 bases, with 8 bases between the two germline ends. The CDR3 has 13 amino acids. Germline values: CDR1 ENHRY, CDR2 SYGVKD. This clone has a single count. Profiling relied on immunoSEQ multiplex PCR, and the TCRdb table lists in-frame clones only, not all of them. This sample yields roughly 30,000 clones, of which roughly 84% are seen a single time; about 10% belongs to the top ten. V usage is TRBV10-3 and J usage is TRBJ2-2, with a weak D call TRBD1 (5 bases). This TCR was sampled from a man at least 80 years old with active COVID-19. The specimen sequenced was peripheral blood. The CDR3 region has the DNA TGTGCCATCACAGGGCGTAACACCGGGGAGCTGTTTTTT. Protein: CAITGRNTGELFF.